This T cell receptor beta chain derives from a study of blood T cell repertoires in COVID-19. Profiling relied on immunoSEQ multiplex PCR, and the TCRdb table lists in-frame clones only, not all of them. The data contain roughly 250,000 clones, approximately 90% of them singletons. CDR1 is MGHDK and CDR2 is SYGVNS in the germline V gene. V shed 4 bases and J shed 7 bases, with 13 bases lying between them. The CDR3 has 13 residues. This sequence joins TRBV25-1 and TRBJ1-1, with D maybe TRBD1 (5 bases). The origin of this receptor is a human donor in a cohort exposed to, infected with or recovered from COVID-19 (not recorded which). The donor label of this sample is uncertain. What was sequenced was PBMCs or T cells enriched from blood (not recorded which). CDR3 nucleotides: TGTGCCAGCAGTGCCCCCGGGAGGGGTGAAGCTTTCTTT. It specifies CASSAPGRGEAFF. The whole variable domain, remainder taken from reference TRBV25-1 and TRBJ1-1, is EADIYQTPRYLVIGTGKKITLECSQTMGHDKMYWYQQDPGMELHLIHYSYGVNSTEKGDLSSESTVSRIRTEHFPLTLESARPSHTSQYLCASSAPGRGEAFFGQGTRLTVV.